Following are 22 T cell receptor beta chains from one sample sequenced in a study of human T cells and chemical hapten exposure. The time point was: healthy volunteer bleed at 2 weeks. Unfractionated whole blood served as the source for total RNA extraction. A single record per CDR3 protein comes from TCRdb applying MiXCR to the RACE reads. The data hold just over 90,000 distinct CDR3 sequences, with about 8.8% observed a single time. Source material: whole blood. The origin of the receptors is a female donor in good health. Some clones in this sample may be carry-over from other donors' samples.

This clonotype was seen a few times. The chain uses TRBV7-2 and TRBJ1-4; D not resolved. Deletions cut 2 bases from V and 0 bases from J, with 4 bases between. In germline, CDR1 is SGHTA, CDR2 FQGNSA. The CDR3 runs 14 residues. CDR3 region: CASSLWATNEKLFF. CDR3 nucleotides: TGTGCCAGCAGCTTATGGGCAACTAATGAAAAACTGTTTTTT.

This clonotype was seen ten or more times. The chain links TRBV20-1 to TRBJ2-3; a possible D gene is TRBD2 (6 bases). Trimming took off 1 base at V and 2 bases at J, with 13 bases between the two ends. CDR1 and CDR2 from the germline V gene are DFQATT and SNEGSKA (reference sequence). The CDR3 has 15 amino acids. The CDR3 reads CSARGLAVLTDTQYF. The CDR3 coding sequence is TGCAGTGCTAGAGGTTTAGCGGTCCTCACAGATACGCAGTATTTT.

This clonotype was seen more than once but under ten times. The chain has TRBV7-8 and TRBJ1-5, with 8 nucleotides matching TRBD1. Germline loops: CDR1 SGHVS, CDR2 FQNEAQ. This CDR3 is built from 17 residues. V trimming: 2 bases; J trimming: 2 bases; junction bases outside the gene matches: 8. CDR3 in amino acids: CASSLSDRGRGNQPQHF. The CDR3 DNA is TGTGCCAGCAGCTTATCTGACAGGGGCCGGGGCAATCAGCCCCAGCATTTT.

V and J are TRBV11-2 and TRBJ2-6; D is undetermined. CDR3 length: 15 residues. Trimming cost V 2 bases and J 0 bases, with 5 bases left between them. Germline V gene lookup returns CDR1 SGHAT and CDR2 FQNNGV. The CDR3 DNA follows: TGTGCCAGCAGCTTATGGATCTCTGGGGCCAACGTCCTGACTTTC. Translating it yields CASSLWISGANVLTF.

This chain uses TRBV6-5 with TRBJ2-1, with TRBD2 matching 7 bases. The CDR3 extends over 15 amino acids. The ends lost 6 bases at V and 4 bases at J; junction bases unmatched: 9. CDR1 MNHEY and CDR2 SVGAGI come from the germline V gene. CDR3: CASSRRTSPYNEQFF. CDR3 DNA sequence: TGTGCCAGCAGCCGCCGGACTAGTCCGTACAATGAGCAGTTCTTC.

The chain joins TRBV2 to TRBJ2-7, with TRBD2 as a possible D gene (5 bases). The V end lost 6 bases, the J end lost 7 bases, and 10 bases lay between the germline ends. This CDR3 has 11 amino acids. Germline CDR1 is SNHLY and CDR2 is FYNNEI. The CDR3 sequence: CASRDQREQYF. CDR3 in DNA: TGTGCCAGCAGGGACCAGCGGGAGCAGTACTTC.

This rearrangement joins TRBV2 to TRBJ2-3, with D unresolved. CDR3 length equals 15 residues. CDR1 and CDR2 (germline): SNHLY, FYNNEI. CDR3 in amino acids: CDRKYENASTDTQYF. CDR3 in DNA: TGTGACAGAAAGTATGAAAACGCAAGCACAGATACGCAGTATTTT.

This clonotype was picked up a small number of times. This sequence joins TRBV5-1 and TRBJ2-3; D possibly corresponds to TRBD2 (5 bases). Germline CDR1 reads SGHRS; CDR2 reads YFSETQ. V lost 7 bases to trimming and J lost 0 bases, with 18 bases between them. The CDR3 has 16 residues. CDR3 coding DNA: TGCGCCAGCCGGAACCTAGAGCGGTGGAGCACAGATACGCAGTATTTT. Translation gives CASRNLERWSTDTQYF.

This clonotype was counted ten times or more. The V and J genes are TRBV5-1 and TRBJ2-3; D unresolved. This CDR3 contains 12 residues. Germline V gene lookup returns CDR1 SGHRS and CDR2 YFSETQ. The ends were cut back, 4 bases at V and 2 bases at J, with 5 bases in the middle. CDR3 in amino acids: CASSQVTDTQYF. CDR3 DNA sequence: TGCGCCAGCAGCCAGGTCACAGATACGCAGTATTTT.

The V and J genes are TRBV4-3 and TRBJ1-4, with no clear D. The V gene's germline CDR1 is LGHNA and CDR2 YSLEER. The germline V and J ends were trimmed by 0 bases and 7 bases, with 12 bases remaining between them. This CDR3 region has 15 residues. The CDR3 bases are TGCGCCAGCAGCCAAGAATACGGGCTGGTTGAAAAACTGTTTTTT. Amino acid sequence: CASSQEYGLVEKLFF.

CDR3: CASSSQGLDEQFF. CDR3 nucleotides: TGTGCCAGCAGTTCCCAGGGATTAGATGAGCAGTTCTTC. The chain is built from TRBV12-3 or TRBV12-4 and TRBJ2-1; TRBD1 is a possible D gene (5 bases). CDR3 length equals 13 residues. The V gene lost 4 bases and the J gene lost 8 bases, with 12 bases spanning the gap.

The chain recombines TRBV15 with TRBJ1-5; 12 nucleotides agree with TRBD1. This CDR3 has 13 residues. CDR1 is LNHNV, CDR2 YYDKDF, per germline (reference sequence). With V trimmed by 8 bases and J by 7 bases, 3 bases remained unmatched. In DNA form, the CDR3 reads TGTGCCACCGCCGGGACAGGGGGCCAGCCCCAGCATTTT. Translation gives CATAGTGGQPQHF.

This clonotype was seen only a few times. In DNA, the CDR3 is TGTGCCAGCAGCATCCTAGAAGAGACCCAGTACTTC. This encodes CASSILEETQYF. V gene TRBV13 combines with J gene TRBJ2-5, with D hard to call. This CDR3 has 12 amino acids. V gave up 5 bases and J gave up 3 bases, with 7 bases separating them. Germline V gives CDR1 PRHDT, CDR2 FYEKMQ (reference sequence).

This clonotype was seen at least ten times. The junction departs from germline at one end; a sequencing error may be responsible. V gene TRBV7-7 combines with J gene TRBJ2-4; D not certain. The CDR3 length is 17 residues. Germline assignment: CDR1 SSHAT and CDR2 FNYEAQ (reference sequence). This CDR3 reads CASSLGPVELAKNIQYF. The CDR3 nucleotides are TGTGCTAGCAGCTTGGGTCCAGTAGAGTTAGCCAAAAACATTCAGTACTTC.

The J gene is TRBJ2-5, the V gene TRBV6-6, with TRBD1 matching over 8 bases. J gave up 2 bases and V 2 bases, and 4 bases lay outside the gene matches. The length of the CDR3 is 15 residues. The germline V gene has CDR1 MNHNY and CDR2 SVGAGI (reference sequence). CDR3 DNA sequence: TGTGCCAGCAGTTACATAGGGACAGGACAAGAGACCCAGTACTTC. Translating it yields CASSYIGTGQETQYF.

The chain is built from TRBV19 and TRBJ2-1; TRBD2 aligns across 10 bases. The J segment lost 8 bases and the V segment lost 3 bases, leaving 7 bases of the junction unmatched. CDR1 and CDR2 from the germline V gene are LNHDA and SQIVND (reference sequence). The CDR3 contains 15 residues. In DNA form, the CDR3 reads TGTGCCAGTAGTATCACCCTAGCGGGAGACTATGAGCAGTTCTTC. This codes for CASSITLAGDYEQFF.

This chain connects TRBV4-3 to TRBJ2-1, with 7 bases fitting TRBD1. The trim removed 4 bases at V and 6 bases at J, leaving 9 bases unmatched. Germline V gene sequence: CDR1 LGHNA, CDR2 YSLEER. The CDR3 consists of 15 residues. The CDR3 spells CASSPDRECTNEQFF. Written as DNA, the CDR3 is TGCGCCAGCAGCCCCGACAGGGAGTGTACCAATGAGCAGTTCTTC.

This clonotype was seen many times. This rearrangement joins TRBV3-1 to TRBJ1-2, with 10 bases matching TRBD1. The germline CDR1 and CDR2 sequences are LGHDT and YNNKEL (reference sequence). This CDR3 contains 14 residues. The trim removed 4 bases at V and 3 bases at J, leaving 2 bases unmatched. CDR3 in DNA: TGTGCCAGCAGCCGAGGGACAGGGGACTATGGCTACACCTTC. It yields the protein CASSRGTGDYGYTF.

This sequence joins TRBV6-2 or TRBV6-3 and TRBJ2-1, with D possibly being TRBD2 (5 bases). CDR1 and CDR2 from the germline V gene are MNHEY and SVGEGT. V was cut by 2 bases and J by 7 bases, with 12 bases left in between. This CDR3 is 14 amino acids long. CDR3 nucleotides: TGTGCCAGCAGTTACACCGGGGTCGGTAATGAGCAGTTCTTC. Its translation: CASSYTGVGNEQFF.

This clonotype was found a few times. J is TRBJ1-5 and V is TRBV5-6; D ambiguous. Germline V gene data show CDR1 as SGHDT and CDR2 as YYEEEE. The CDR3 is 13 residues long. With 0 bases removed from V and 7 bases from J, the gap between germline ends came to 8 bases. In nucleotides, the CDR3 is TGTGCCAGCAGCTTGGGGCTGCGACAGCCCCAGCATTTT. Translation: CASSLGLRQPQHF.

This clonotype was counted between two and nine times. The chain combines TRBV29-1 with TRBJ2-4; TRBD2 agrees at 7 bases. The trim removed 3 bases at V and 8 bases at J, leaving 4 bases unmatched. This CDR3 has 12 amino acids. CDR1 is SQVTM, CDR2 ANQGSEA, per germline. The CDR3 sequence: CSVEAGVDIQYF. The CDR3 nucleotides are TGCAGCGTTGAGGCGGGGGTAGACATTCAGTACTTC.

V and J are TRBV20-1 and TRBJ2-6; tentative D call: TRBD2 (6 bases). Germline V lookup: CDR1 DFQATT, CDR2 SNEGSKA (reference sequence). Trimming removed 2 bases at V and 0 bases at J, with 14 bases between. CDR3 length equals 17 residues. The CDR3 here is CSARSGGPDSGANVLTF. The CDR3 DNA follows: TGCAGTGCTAGATCTGGAGGGCCCGACTCTGGGGCCAACGTCCTGACTTTC.